Below, one T cell receptor (beta chain) is given with its context. Patients at the Seattle site were enrolled during active infection and followed longitudinally. Authors' analysis steps: Amplification of reference gene primers was used by the study to estimate nucleated cell counts. The protocol was immunoSEQ multiplex PCR, while the TCRdb copy is restricted to in-frame clones and leaves out a portion. The V and J calls and clone size are taken from that table; D and trimming were inferred from the DNA. The data hold 150,000 to 170,000 clones, with 70% to 85% observed a single time. This entry belongs to a study of blood T cell repertoires in COVID-19. At the level of the study: Some COVID-19 samples were acute and others convalescent; all came from the United States, Italy and Spain.

Germline V gives CDR1 LNHDA, CDR2 SQIVND (reference sequence). There are 17 residues in the CDR3. Trimming left V 4 bases short and J 4 bases short, with 21 bases between. The chain couples TRBV19 to TRBJ2-3; possible D gene TRBD2, 6 bases. The receptor was isolated from a man aged 55 to 70 with COVID-19, enrolled during active disease. The sequencing input was peripheral blood. CDR3 nucleotide sequence: TGTGCCAGTAGTACCCCCGGACTGTCAGGAGGGTCAGATACGCAGTATTTT. This codes for CASSTPGLSGGSDTQYF.